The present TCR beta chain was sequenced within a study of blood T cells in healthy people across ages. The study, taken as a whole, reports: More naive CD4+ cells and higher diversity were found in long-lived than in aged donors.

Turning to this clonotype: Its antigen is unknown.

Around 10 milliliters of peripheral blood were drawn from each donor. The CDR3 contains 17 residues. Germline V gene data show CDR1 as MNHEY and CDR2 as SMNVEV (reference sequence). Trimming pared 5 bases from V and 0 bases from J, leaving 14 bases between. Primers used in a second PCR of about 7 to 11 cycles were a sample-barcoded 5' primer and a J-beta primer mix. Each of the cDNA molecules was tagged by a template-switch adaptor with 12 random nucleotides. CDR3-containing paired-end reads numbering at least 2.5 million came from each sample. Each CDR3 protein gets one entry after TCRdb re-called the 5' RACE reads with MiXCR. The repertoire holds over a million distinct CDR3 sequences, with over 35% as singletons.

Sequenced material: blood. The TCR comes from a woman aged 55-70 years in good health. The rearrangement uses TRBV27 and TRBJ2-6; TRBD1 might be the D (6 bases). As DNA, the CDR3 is TGTGCCAGCAGTCAACAGGGAGATCTCTCTGGGGCCAACGTCCTGACTTTC. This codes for CASSQQGDLSGANVLTF.